The entry below gives a single T cell receptor beta chain sequence along with its context. This sample is drawn from a study of T cell changes during pregnancy in multiple sclerosis. Only in-frame clones appear in the TCRdb table, and some are missing; sequencing was by immunoSEQ multiplex PCR. Of roughly 32,000 clones in the sample, 91% were seen once. Germline V gene sequence: CDR1 SGHVS, CDR2 FQNEAQ. This CDR3 has 15 residues. With V trimmed by 8 bases and J by 6 bases, 16 bases remained unmatched. The sample here was CD8+ T cells from peripheral blood mononuclear cells, taken in the second trimester of pregnancy. This clonotype was sampled from a female donor in good health, enrolled as a control in a pregnancy study. J is TRBJ2-7 and V is TRBV7-8, with 7 bases fitting TRBD1. CDR3 sequence: CASGIQGPLGSEQYF. The CDR3 DNA follows: TGTGCCAGCGGCATACAGGGGCCCCTTGGAAGCGAGCAGTACTTC.